This T cell receptor beta chain stems from a study of radiotherapy plus CTLA-4 blockade in lung cancer. Study at large: In 18% of patients, objective responses were seen; approximately 34% had disease control. Study-wide results and limits: In blood, TCR clones derived from the tumor expanded after radiotherapy plus ipilimumab. Response was reportedly best predicted by early blood T cell clone dynamics, with interferon-beta.

The method was immunoSEQ multiplex PCR; TCRdb's version includes in-frame clones alone and lacks a portion of them. The data contain more than 90,000 clones, nearly 80% of them singletons. Focal radiation plus CTLA-4 blockade with ipilimumab was given to patients with chemo-refractory metastatic non-small-cell lung cancer. Regarding this clone: Its antigen is as yet unknown.

CDR1 and CDR2 (germline): SGDLS, YYNGEE. Between the trimmed V and J ends, which lost 0 bases and 2 bases, there was a span of 10 bases. The CDR3 length is 15 residues. The J gene is TRBJ2-3, the V gene TRBV9; D may be TRBD1 (5 bases). The TCR sequence derives from a human donor with non-small cell lung cancer who had a partial response to radiotherapy plus ipilimumab. The source material was peripheral blood, sampled from a patient treated with radiotherapy plus ipilimumab. CDR3 sequence (DNA): TGTGCCAGCAGCGTAGACGCAGGGCTCACAGATACGCAGTATTTT. Protein sequence: CASSVDAGLTDTQYF.